This T cell receptor beta chain was sequenced in a study of cytomegalovirus exposure and HLA in healthy donors. Study-wide background: Falling in the Caucasian-associated ancestry cluster were less than 85% of 300 to 500 genotyped donors.

This CDR3 region has 18 residues. The germline V gene has CDR1 MGHRA and CDR2 YSYEKL. With V trimmed by 0 bases and J by 2 bases, 7 bases remained unmatched. Study results and caveats: High specificity and sensitivity for cytomegalovirus status were reported for the classifier.

Whereas donors were nominally healthy upon sampling, unrecorded immune exposures were probable. 60 Vbeta and 13 Jbeta primers were used in PCR. Method: immunoSEQ multiplex PCR; TCRdb's copy keeps in-frame clones and lacks some. The repertoire consists of 90,000 to 120,000 clones, with about 79% occurring once and the leading ten covering around 2.5%. A word on this clone: Its cognate antigen is unknown.

This rearrangement joins TRBV4-1 to TRBJ2-3; 11 nucleotides match TRBD2. This receptor was taken from a man in his fifties or sixties in good health and CMV-seropositive. The sequencing input was PBMCs. The CDR3 sequence: CASSQDWLAGGYTDTQYF. The CDR3 DNA sequence: TGCGCCAGCAGCCAAGATTGGCTAGCGGGGGGCTACACAGATACGCAGTATTTT.